Listed below are T cell receptor beta chains from one sample, sequenced in a study of blood T cell repertoires in COVID-19. The repertoire was sequenced with immunoSEQ multiplex PCR; TCRdb's copy has only in-frame clones and lacks some. Counted here are some 67,000 clones, 79% occurring once; the ten biggest clones make up approximately 6.8%. Sequencing was done on a sample of peripheral blood. The source is an older woman with acute or convalescent COVID-19. CDR3s include the opening cysteine and the closing phenylalanine or tryptophan. The order of the fields is J gene, clone size, V gene, D gene, CDR3 DNA, CDR3 protein. The D gene is left open where the match is weak. Some rows mark clone size as missing; the rest say once, few, many or name a class of expanded clone.

>TRBJ2-7|-|TRBV30|-
TGTGCCTGGAATCTCGGCGGTGGGGCCGAGCAGTACTTC
CAWNLGGGAEQYF
>TRBJ1-4|-|TRBV7-6|TRBD1
TGTGCCAGCAGCGGACAGACAGGGGGCGGTAATGAAAAACTGTTTTTT
CASSGQTGGGNEKLFF
>TRBJ2-5|once|TRBV2|-
TGTGCCAGCAGTGTGAAAAGGGGTATACAAGAGACCCAGTACTTC
CASSVKRGIQETQYF
>TRBJ1-2|few|TRBV5-5|-
TGTGCCAGCAGCTCGGTGAATGGCTACACCTTC
CASSSVNGYTF
>TRBJ1-1|-|TRBV7-9|TRBD1
TGTGCCCTCGAGGCCCTCTTCTTTCTAATCGAACAGGGGACTGAAGCTTTCTTT
CALEALFFLIEQGTEAFF
>TRBJ2-7|-|TRBV15|-
TGTGCCACCAGCAGAGAGACAGCGGGTCCCCTGGAGCAGTACTTC
CATSRETAGPLEQYF
>TRBJ2-7|-|TRBV11-2|-
TGTGCCAGCAGCCCAACAGGGCTAGCCGAGCAGTACTTC
CASSPTGLAEQYF
>TRBJ2-5|-|TRBV5-6|-
TGTGCCAGCAGCTTGCGCGTCCGGGGGGCGGGGAACTTC
CASSLRVRGAGNF
>TRBJ2-1|-|TRBV5-1|TRBD1
TGCGCCAGCAGCGCCTACAGGGGCCATGAGCAGTTCTTC
CASSAYRGHEQFF
>TRBJ2-5|-|TRBV9|-
TGTGCCAGCAGCGTAGGGGCAGCTCAAGAGACCCAGTACTTC
CASSVGAAQETQYF
>TRBJ2-5|-|TRBV5-1|TRBD2
TGCGCCAGCAGCTGGGGGACTAGCGGGGAAGAGACCCAGTACTTC
CASSWGTSGEETQYF